This T cell receptor (beta chain) was documented in a study of blood T cell repertoires in COVID-19. About the research overall: The analysed material was cDNA or gDNA that came from T cells, B-cell-depleted T cells, or PBMCs.

Participants were aged roughly 18 to 89 years from 24 US areas. Authors' analysis steps: How many nucleated cells were present was estimated from reference gene primer amplification. Measured with immunoSEQ multiplex PCR; TCRdb has only the in-frame clones, and not every one. V and J calls and clone size come straight from that table; D and trimming were deduced from the DNA. The repertoire holds more than 200,000 clones, with 85% to 95% as singletons. Trimming removed 0 bases from V and 6 bases from J, with 11 bases in between. The germline gives CDR1 KGHSH, CDR2 LQKENI. The CDR3 sequence is 14 residues long.

Sequencing was carried out using PBMCs or T cells enriched from blood (not recorded which). The sequence derives from a woman between 18 and 30 years old who had recovered from COVID-19. The J gene is TRBJ1-2, the V gene TRBV18, with D tentatively TRBD1 (5 bases). The CDR3 loop reads CASSPPNMGHGYTF. CDR3 bases: TGTGCCAGCTCACCACCCAACATGGGGCATGGCTACACCTTC.